The 26 T cell receptor beta chains listed next were all sequenced from one sample in a study of neurological immune-mediated disorders (dated by TCRdb to between 2018 and 2021). Receptors were amplified or captured by 5' RACE. These reads were obtained on an Illumina HiSeq 2500. TCRdb reprocessing: public reads trimmed at Q25 with fastp, clones called with MiXCR, in-frame beta chains kept. Every distinct CDR3 protein forms one entry, paired with its most common genes and DNA. The sample table contains tens of thousands of distinct CDR3 sequences; only one count was recorded for roughly 14% of them. The top ten constitute more than 20% of the sample. The specimen sequenced was PBMCs. The receptor source for this set is a woman in her fifties or sixties with HTLV-1-associated myelopathy (HAM/TSP).

This clonotype occurred many times. V gene TRBV7-2 combines with J gene TRBJ2-3; 14 bases align to TRBD2. Germline lookup yields CDR1 SGHTA and CDR2 FQGNSA. The CDR3 sequence is 20 residues long. Trimming removed 1 base from V and 2 bases from J; junction bases left unmatched: 11. As DNA, the CDR3 is TGTGCCAGCAGCTTAGTGCCGGGACTAGCGGGGGTGTTCTCCACAGATACGCAGTATTTT. It translates to CASSLVPGLAGVFSTDTQYF.

There are many counts of this clonotype. V and J are TRBV6-1 and TRBJ2-1; unclear D gene. The CDR3 totals 14 residues. From germline, CDR1 is MNHNS and CDR2 SASEGT. Trimming removed 0 bases at V and 6 bases at J, with 9 bases between. CDR3 sequence: CASSEARHSNEQFF. CDR3 bases: TGTGCCAGCAGTGAAGCGCGCCACTCCAATGAGCAGTTCTTC.

This clonotype was counted ten times or more. This chain connects TRBV7-9 to TRBJ2-2; D perhaps matches TRBD2 (6 bases). The V gene's germline CDR1 is SEHNR and CDR2 FQNEAQ (reference sequence). V dropped 5 bases and J dropped 4 bases, with 11 bases sitting between them. This CDR3 region has 14 residues. The DNA of the CDR3 is TGTGCCAGCAGCCCTGGGACTGCCACCGGGGAGCTGTTTTTT. It translates to CASSPGTATGELFF.

This clonotype was observed at least ten times. This chain uses TRBV7-2 with TRBJ2-7; possibly TRBD1 or TRBD2 for D (5 bases each). Germline V gene lookup returns CDR1 SGHTA and CDR2 FQGNSA. V lost 1 base to trimming and J lost 5 bases, with 15 bases between them. The CDR3 length is 15 residues. The CDR3 region is CASSLEPGRAHEQYF. In nucleotides, the CDR3 is TGTGCCAGCAGCTTAGAACCAGGGAGAGCGCACGAGCAGTACTTC.

This clonotype was seen repeatedly, ten times or more. CDR3 sequence reads: CASSPLAGAYNEQFF. CDR3 nucleotides: TGTGCCAGCAGTCCCTTAGCGGGGGCGTACAATGAGCAGTTCTTC. V gene TRBV6-2 or TRBV6-3 combines with J gene TRBJ2-1, with 9 positions matching TRBD2. The CDR3 has 15 residues. V gave up 5 bases and J gave up 4 bases; unmatched junction bases: 6. Germline V gene lookup returns CDR1 MNHEY and CDR2 SVGEGT.

This clonotype was observed many times. The CDR3 region has the DNA TGCAGTGCTAGTGCACTACAGGGGGCCACTGAAGCTTTCTTT. Translation gives CSASALQGATEAFF. This rearrangement joins TRBV20-1 to TRBJ1-1; the match to TRBD1 covers 9 bases. CDR3 length equals 14 residues. V was clipped by 3 bases and J by 4 bases; unmatched bases: 6. Looked up from germline, CDR1 is DFQATT and CDR2 is SNEGSKA (reference sequence).

This clonotype occurred many times. V is TRBV9 and J is TRBJ1-4; D call uncertain. Looked up from germline, CDR1 is SGDLS and CDR2 is YYNGEE. The CDR3 runs to 15 residues. Trimming removed 3 bases from V and 0 bases from J, with 9 bases in between. CDR3 DNA: TGTGCCAGCAGCGCCGGAATGACAACTAATGAAAAACTGTTTTTT. This sequence encodes CASSAGMTTNEKLFF.

At least ten counts were recorded for this clonotype. One end of the junction is discordant with germline, which a read error may explain. This chain connects TRBV20-1 to TRBJ2-3; 12 bases are shared with TRBD1. CDR3 length equals 13 residues. The germline CDR1 and CDR2 sequences are DFQATT and SNEGSKA (reference sequence). CDR3 bases: TGCAGTACCGGGACAGGGGGCACGGATACGCAGTATTTT. Its translation is CSTGTGGTDTQYF.

In its sample, this clonotype was seen many times. This sequence joins TRBV20-1 and TRBJ1-5; 9 positions match TRBD1. The V and J ends lost 8 bases and 1 base, in that order; junction bases with no gene match: 6. CDR3 length: 14 amino acids. Germline V gives CDR1 DFQATT, CDR2 SNEGSKA (reference sequence). CDR3: CSTGGTGSNQPQHF. Written as DNA, the CDR3 is TGCAGTACAGGGGGCACCGGGAGCAATCAGCCCCAGCATTTT.

There are many counts of this clonotype. The chain links TRBV20-1 to TRBJ1-5; D may be TRBD1 (5 bases). The CDR3 spans 12 residues. CDR1 and CDR2 (germline): DFQATT, SNEGSKA (reference sequence). Trimming cost V 5 bases and J 12 bases, with 17 bases left between them. CDR3 nucleotide sequence: TGCAGTGCTTCCCTTCAGGGAAGATTCCAGCATTTT. Amino acid sequence: CSASLQGRFQHF.

This clonotype appeared many times. This chain uses TRBV5-1 with TRBJ2-2, with 7 bases fitting TRBD1. The CDR3 contains 16 residues. Per the germline V gene, CDR1 is SGHRS and CDR2 is YFSETQ. V was pared by 0 bases and J by 2 bases, with 4 bases of the junction left unmatched. The CDR3 sequence: CASSLEGTVNTGELFF. CDR3 DNA sequence: TGCGCCAGCAGCTTGGAAGGGACAGTAAACACCGGGGAGCTGTTTTTT.

This clonotype was observed at least ten times. The V and J genes are TRBV4-3 and TRBJ2-5; D is undetermined. Germline CDR1 reads LGHNA; CDR2 reads YSLEER. Deletions cut 0 bases from V and 3 bases from J, with 8 bases between. The CDR3 runs to 14 residues. The CDR3 loop is CASSQDRPEETQYF. The CDR3 bases are TGCGCCAGCAGCCAAGATCGGCCAGAAGAGACCCAGTACTTC.

This clonotype showed up many times. V and J are TRBV27 and TRBJ2-6; 7 nucleotides match TRBD2. This CDR3 contains 19 residues. The V segment lost 2 bases and the J segment 0 bases; nucleotides outside the gene matches: 10. Germline V gives CDR1 MNHEY, CDR2 SMNVEV (reference sequence). The CDR3 coding sequence is TGTGCCAGCAGTTTAGAAGGGAGGGCACAGTCCTCTGGGGCCAACGTCCTGACTTTC. This codes for CASSLEGRAQSSGANVLTF.

This clonotype was counted ten times or more. The gene calls are TRBV6-6 and TRBJ1-5; unclear D gene. The CDR3 covers 11 residues. Germline loops: CDR1 MNHNY, CDR2 SVGAGI (reference sequence). V lost 5 bases and J 4 bases, leaving 3 bases between the germline ends. The CDR3, as DNA: TGTGCCAGCAGTCAGAATCAGCCCCAGCATTTT. It encodes CASSQNQPQHF.

This clonotype was recorded once. The chain has TRBV28 and TRBJ2-5; D remains ambiguous. Trimming pared 4 bases from V and 5 bases from J, leaving 8 bases between. Germline-derived CDR1 and CDR2 are MDHEN and SYDVKM. CDR3 length equals 12 residues. The CDR3 protein is CASSSRMETQYF. The CDR3, as DNA: TGTGCCAGCAGTTCGCGGATGGAGACCCAGTACTTC.

This clonotype was counted ten times or more. This chain joins TRBV28 and TRBJ1-5; 7 bases are a match to TRBD1. Germline V CDR1 and CDR2: MDHEN, SYDVKM. The junction had 9 bases not matched to a gene; V was cut back by 3 bases and J by 4 bases. The CDR3 contains 16 residues. CDR3 region: CASSFRKGARNQPQHF. Written as DNA, the CDR3 is TGTGCCAGCAGTTTTAGGAAGGGGGCCCGGAATCAGCCCCAGCATTTT.

Notes on this clonotype: A much larger clone sits a single nucleotide away, making a read error possible. The chain combines TRBV18 with TRBJ1-1; D is uncertain. From germline, CDR1 is KGHSH and CDR2 LQKENI. V gave up 2 bases and J gave up 1 base, with 8 bases separating them. This CDR3 is built from 14 residues. CDR3 sequence: CASSPTTENTEAFF. CDR3 sequence (DNA): TGTGCCAGCTCACCAACCACAGAGAACACTGAAGCTTTCTTT.

This clonotype occurred many times. This chain uses TRBV9 with TRBJ1-4; 11 nucleotides agree with TRBD1. The length of the CDR3 is 14 residues. V shed 4 bases, J shed 7 bases, and the junction held 3 bases outside the gene matches. In germline, CDR1 is SGDLS, CDR2 YYNGEE. For the CDR3, the DNA is TGTGCCAGCAGCTCCGGGACAGGGGGTGAAAAACTGTTTTTT. Translated, it gives CASSSGTGGEKLFF.

There are many counts of this clonotype. The chain recombines TRBV29-1 with TRBJ1-2; D is uncertain. Germline CDR1 reads SQVTM; CDR2 reads ANQGSEA. There are 14 residues in the CDR3. V dropped 0 bases and J dropped 5 bases, with 13 bases sitting between them. CDR3 loop: CSVEDSVSRYGYTF. The CDR3 region has the DNA TGCAGCGTTGAAGATTCAGTCTCCCGGTATGGCTACACCTTC.

This clonotype was seen ten or more times. One junction end disagrees with the germline gene, perhaps due to a read error. The chain joins TRBV7-2 to TRBJ1-4; D gene ambiguous. There are 13 residues in the CDR3. Germline loops: CDR1 SGHTA, CDR2 FQGNSA. The CDR3, as DNA: TGTGCCAGCAGCCCCGGACTACGTGAAAGACTGTTTTTT. Translated, it gives CASSPGLRERLFF.

This clonotype was counted many times. The gene calls are TRBV20-1 and TRBJ2-1; TRBD2 matches at 10 bases. CDR1 and CDR2 (germline): DFQATT, SNEGSKA (reference sequence). V trimming: 0 bases; J trimming: 4 bases; junction bases outside the gene matches: 15. This CDR3 region has 19 residues. Written as DNA, the CDR3 is TGCAGTGCTAGAGATCAGGGTGGGCTAGCGGGGGCAACTTACAATGAGCAGTTCTTC. Protein: CSARDQGGLAGATYNEQFF.

This clonotype has ten or more counts. This chain joins TRBV28 and TRBJ2-3; D not certain. Trimming cost V 5 bases and J 2 bases, with 11 bases left between them. This CDR3 is built from 14 residues. Germline V CDR1 and CDR2: MDHEN, SYDVKM. As DNA, the CDR3 is TGTGCCAGCAGTGAAGGATCCCTCACAGATACGCAGTATTTT. Its protein is CASSEGSLTDTQYF.

This clonotype was picked up many times. The V gene is TRBV4-2, the J gene TRBJ2-3, with D uncertain. The CDR3 runs to 12 residues. Trimming took off 0 bases at V and 6 bases at J, with 4 bases between the two ends. In germline, CDR1 is LGHNA, CDR2 YNFKEQ. CDR3 DNA sequence: TGTGCCAGCAGCCAAGATCTGGATACGCAGTATTTT. Its protein product is CASSQDLDTQYF.

This clonotype was detected ten times or more. The rearrangement links TRBV6-5 to TRBJ1-1, with D unresolved. The germline V and J ends were trimmed by 5 bases and 6 bases, with 7 bases remaining between them. CDR1 is MNHEY, CDR2 SVGAGI, per germline. CDR3 size: 11 residues. DNA of the CDR3: TGTGCCAGCAGTCTGGGATCTGAAGCTTTCTTT. Protein: CASSLGSEAFF.

This clonotype was detected many times. V is TRBV5-1 and J is TRBJ2-7; the match to TRBD2 covers 7 bases. CDR3 length: 14 amino acids. V dropped 7 bases and J dropped 3; count of bases not matched to a gene: 10. CDR1 is SGHRS and CDR2 is YFSETQ in the germline V gene. The CDR3 is CASSSGTTNYEQYF. CDR3 coding DNA: TGCGCCAGCTCTTCCGGGACTACCAACTACGAGCAGTACTTC.

The chain carries TRBV10-3 and TRBJ1-1, with 7 bases matching TRBD1. Unmatched junction bases numbered 4, after V lost 9 bases and J lost 6 bases. CDR1 is ENHRY, CDR2 SYGVKD, per germline. This CDR3 comprises 11 residues. The CDR3 sequence is CAISGGAEAFF. The CDR3 nucleotides are TGTGCCATTTCAGGGGGTGCTGAAGCTTTCTTT.